This passage covers 4 T cell receptor beta chains from one sample sequenced in a study of T cell clonality in common variable immunodeficiency (dated by TCRdb to between 2015 and 2017). The library was made by the immunoSEQ multiplex PCR assay. TCRdb retrieved this table from immuneACCESS and kept in-frame rearrangements only. Not all clones are present; in checked studies, unresolved V genes account for under half, and no reason is known for the remainder. This sample was tabulated with 50,000 to 60,000 clones, among which there are no singletons. The leading ten clones occupy roughly 2% of the sample. Sequences were obtained from peripheral blood mononuclear cells. The receptors were gathered from a person aged 18 to 70 in good health.

Remarks on this clone: Read sequence stops 3 residues before the CDR3 end, and the germline J gene provides the missing end. The chain uses TRBV30 and TRBJ2-3; tentative D call: TRBD2 (5 bases). The CDR3 runs 13 residues. Germline V gene lookup returns CDR1 GTSNPN and CDR2 SVGIG (reference sequence). The chain's CDR3 is CAWTPSSNQPQYF. The DNA read from the CDR3 is TGTGCCTGGACTCCATCTAGCAATCAGCCG.

This clone was recorded many times. Sequence at one end of the junction differs from germline and may be a read error. The read terminates 3 residues before the CDR3 end, so the remaining end is supplied by the germline J gene. The chain combines TRBV7-3 with TRBJ1-6, with 9 bases that match TRBD1. There are 16 residues in the CDR3. Germline CDR1 SGHTA, CDR2 FQGTGA. Partial CDR3 DNA: TGTGCCGGCAGCCTCAGGGCCGGGACAGGGAATTCACCC. Protein product: CAGSLRAGTGNSP. The whole CDR3 protein is CAGSLRAGTGNSPLHF.

The table lists this clone with a few counts. The junction departs from germline at one end; a sequencing error may be responsible. The sequence runs out 3 residues before the end of the CDR3; the remainder is reconstructed from the germline J gene. The chain couples TRBV19 to TRBJ1-3; D uncertain. The CDR3 consists of 16 residues. CDR1 is LNHDA, CDR2 SQIVND, per germline (reference sequence). CDR3 residues: CANSIPGSFSGNTIYF. CDR3 DNA, as far as it was read: TGTGCCAATAGTATACCGGGGTCGTTCTCTGGAAACACC.

The sample holds many counts of this clone. The read ends 3 residues shy of where the CDR3 ends; the end is completed using the germline J gene. The rearrangement uses TRBV5-1 and TRBJ2-7, with 8 nucleotides matching TRBD1. The CDR3 length is 14 residues. The V segment lost 2 bases and the J segment 3 bases; nucleotides outside the gene matches: 4. CDR1 is SGHRS, CDR2 YFSETQ, per germline. CDR3 bases read: TGCGCCAGCAGCTTAGGACAGGGCGGCTACGAG. Translation: CASSLGQGGYE. The full CDR3 reads CASSLGQGGYEQYF.